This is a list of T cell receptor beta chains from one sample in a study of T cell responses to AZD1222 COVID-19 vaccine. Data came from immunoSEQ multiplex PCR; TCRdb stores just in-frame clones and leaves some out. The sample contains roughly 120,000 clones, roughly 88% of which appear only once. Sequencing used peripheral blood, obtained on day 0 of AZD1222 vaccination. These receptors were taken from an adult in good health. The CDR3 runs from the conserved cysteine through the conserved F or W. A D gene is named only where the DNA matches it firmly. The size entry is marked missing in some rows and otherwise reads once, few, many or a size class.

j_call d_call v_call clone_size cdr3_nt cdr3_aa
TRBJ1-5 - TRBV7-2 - TGTGCCAGCAGCCTTCTCACGACAGGTAGCAATCAGCCCCAGCATTTT CASSLLTTGSNQPQHF
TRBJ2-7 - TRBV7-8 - TGTGCCAGCAGCTTATGGGGCGCGGGGTACGAGCAGTACTTC CASSLWGAGYEQYF
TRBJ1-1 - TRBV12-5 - TGTGCTAGTGGTCCCGGGGGGGTGAACACTGAAGCTTTCTTT CASGPGGVNTEAFF
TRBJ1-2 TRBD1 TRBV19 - TGTGCCAGTACCCTCGACAGGGTATATGGCTACACCTTC CASTLDRVYGYTF
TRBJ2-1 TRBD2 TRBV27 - TGTGCCAGCAGTTTATTAGTGTCGGGAGGGTCCTACAATGAGCAGTTCTTC CASSLLVSGGSYNEQFF
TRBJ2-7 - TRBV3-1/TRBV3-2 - TGTGCCAGCAGCCCTTCGGGGCCCTACGAGCAGTACTTC CASSPSGPYEQYF
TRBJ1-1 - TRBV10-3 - TGTGCCATCACAGGACAATTGAACACTGAAGCTTTCTTT CAITGQLNTEAFF
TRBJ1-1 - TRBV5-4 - TGTGCCAGCAGCGACACTACAGGGATAAGGGCTGAAGCTTTCTTT CASSDTTGIRAEAFF
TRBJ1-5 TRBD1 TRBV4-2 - TGTGCCAGCAGCCAAGAGACAGGGTACAATCAGCCCCAGCATTTT CASSQETGYNQPQHF
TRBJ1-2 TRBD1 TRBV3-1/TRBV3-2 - TGTGCCAGCAGCCAAGAAGCTAGGAGACAGGGGGGCTATGGCTACACCTTC CASSQEARRQGGYGYTF
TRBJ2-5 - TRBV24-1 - TGTGCCACCAGTGACCCCCACAGGACCCAAGAGACCCAGTACTTC CATSDPHRTQETQYF
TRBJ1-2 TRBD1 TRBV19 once TGTGCCAGCTACAGGGGGTTAGGCTATGGCTACACCTTC CASYRGLGYGYTF
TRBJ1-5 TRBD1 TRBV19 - TGTGCCAGTAGTTCATCTCCGGGACAGGGGATCGGGGGCAATCAGCCCCAGCATTTT CASSSSPGQGIGGNQPQHF
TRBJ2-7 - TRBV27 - TGTGCCAGCTCCCCAGGGGGGAGCTCCTACGAGCAGTACTTC CASSPGGSSYEQYF
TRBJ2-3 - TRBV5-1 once TGCGCCAGCAGCTTGACCACTAGCACAGATACGCAGTATTTT CASSLTTSTDTQYF
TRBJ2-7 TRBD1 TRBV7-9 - TGTGCCAGCAGCCAAGGGACAGGGGGGTCCTACGAGCAGTACTTC CASSQGTGGSYEQYF
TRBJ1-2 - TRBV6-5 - TGTGCCAGCAGAAGCGCAGCACAATATGGCTACACCTTC CASRSAAQYGYTF
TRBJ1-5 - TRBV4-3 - TGCGCCAGCAGCCAAGGTAGAAATCAGCCCCAGCATTTT CASSQGRNQPQHF
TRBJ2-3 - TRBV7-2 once TGTGCCAGCAGCTTAGCGCCTGAATTGGGTGATACGCAGTATTTT CASSLAPELGDTQYF
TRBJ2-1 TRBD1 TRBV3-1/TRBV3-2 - TGTGCCAGCAGCCAAGGGTGGACAGGTAAGCAGTTCTTC CASSQGWTGKQFF
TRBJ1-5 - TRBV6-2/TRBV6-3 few TGTGCCAGCAGCCTCGAGGGGGTCCGGCAGCCCCAGCATTTT CASSLEGVRQPQHF
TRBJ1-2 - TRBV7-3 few TGTGCCAGCAGCGAAGACATGGCCTATGGCTACACCTTC CASSEDMAYGYTF
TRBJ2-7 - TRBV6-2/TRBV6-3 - TGTGCCAGCAGTCCCAACAGCCTTGCTGGGGAGCAGTACTTC CASSPNSLAGEQYF
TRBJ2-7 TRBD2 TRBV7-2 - TGTGCCAGCAGCTTAGCGCAAGGGAGGGGATACGAGCAGTACTTC CASSLAQGRGYEQYF
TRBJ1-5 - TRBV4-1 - TGCGCCAGCAGCCAAGTGGGAGGAGGGATTGGTAATCAGCCCCAGCATTTT CASSQVGGGIGNQPQHF
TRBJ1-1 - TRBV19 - TGTGCCAGTAGTCCTTACCAGGGGACCACTGAAGCTTTCTTT CASSPYQGTTEAFF
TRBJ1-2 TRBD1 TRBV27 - TGTGCCAGCAGATGGGACCACGGGGACAGGGCGAACTATGGCTACACCTTC CASRWDHGDRANYGYTF
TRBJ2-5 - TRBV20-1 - TGCAGTGCTAGTGGTCAAGAGACCCAGTACTTC CSASGQETQYF
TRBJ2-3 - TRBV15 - TGTGCCACCAGCAGGCTACAGGGCACAGATACGCAGTATTTT CATSRLQGTDTQYF
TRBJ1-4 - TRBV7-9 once TGTGCCAGCAGCCACAGCGAAGTTCTGTTTTTT CASSHSEVLFF
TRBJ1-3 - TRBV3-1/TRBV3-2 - TGTGCCAGCAGCCAGGGGGTGGGTGGAAACACCATATATTTT CASSQGVGGNTIYF
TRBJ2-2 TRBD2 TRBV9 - TGTGCCAGCAGCGTTAGGCAGGGAGGGGACACCGGGGAGCTGTTTTTT CASSVRQGGDTGELFF